This TCR beta chain was sequenced in a study of beta chain features in type 1 diabetes. Points from the study as a whole: Researchers report that Type 1 diabetes patients had moderately but significantly shorter TCRB CDR3s across all four CD4+ subsets.

As to this clone: What it binds is unknown.

The length of the CDR3 is 13 residues. V was clipped by 4 bases and J by 8 bases, with 13 bases between them. CDR1 and CDR2 (germline): SGHRS, YFSETQ. Expressed TCRB transcripts were sequenced, since all the RNA that had been isolated was reverse transcribed. Assay: immunoSEQ multiplex PCR; the TCRdb copy retains only in-frame clones and omits some. Of some 160,000 clones in the sample, approximately 8.8% were seen once. The sequence came from a woman in her thirties with type 1 diabetes. Input material: central memory CD4+ T cells from blood. The chain couples TRBV5-1 to TRBJ2-1; no firm D call. The CDR3 bases are TGCGCCAGCAGCCTAGTTTCGAACGATGAGCAGTTCTTC. Translated, it gives CASSLVSNDEQFF.